This T cell receptor (beta chain) originates from a study of cytomegalovirus exposure and HLA in healthy donors. Study-level background: A previous analysis identified 100 million to 120 million unique TCR beta sequences derived from some 170 million T cells. Study conclusions and caveats: Per a later analysis, HLA-associated TCR beta chains showed more clonal expansion than other, equally common TCR beta chains. Three chains linked to CMV were shown in vitro to be specific for CMV antigens.

A remark on this clone: The antigen remains unidentified.

With 60 Vbeta and 13 Jbeta primers, the PCR was carried out. This table comes from immunoSEQ multiplex PCR, and its TCRdb copy is limited to in-frame clones, with some not included. The table shows 160,000 or so clones, with 65% to 75% occurring only once. The sequenced sample consisted of PBMCs. This sequence originates from a human donor in good health.

As DNA, the CDR3 is TGTGCCAGCAGCTTAGACAGGGGAACGCAGTATTTT. Amino acid sequence: CASSLDRGTQYF. This chain joins TRBV7-6 and TRBJ2-3; 7 bases agree with TRBD1. Germline V gene data show CDR1 as SGHVS and CDR2 as FNYEAQ. Germline trimming cut 1 base from V and 9 bases from J; bases unmatched to any gene: 1. The CDR3 runs to 12 residues.